Given below is one TCR beta chain in context. What it binds is not known. This sample is drawn from a study of cytomegalovirus exposure and HLA in healthy donors. Across the study: Under 85% of roughly 400 genotyped donors fell in the Caucasian-associated ancestry cluster.

With 60 Vbeta and 13 Jbeta primers, the PCR was carried out. Assay: immunoSEQ multiplex PCR; the TCRdb copy retains only in-frame clones and omits some. Of approximately 190,000 clones listed, over 70% are singletons. Whole-study findings and limits: In an earlier analysis, about 87% or about 30%: the productive usage of most TCR beta V segments. Association of roughly 17,000 TCR beta sequences with HLA alleles was found at 0.05 false discovery rate in a later analysis. Later analysis reportedly placed an Asian-associated ancestry cluster below the roughly 680-donor mean in N-insertions.

With 6 bases clipped from V and 4 bases from J, the junction kept 9 bases outside the gene matches. The CDR3 runs to 15 residues. Germline V CDR1 and CDR2: SGHDT, YYEEEE. Material: PBMCs. The chain couples TRBV5-6 to TRBJ2-3; TRBD1 matches 9 bases. The sequence derives from a man aged 45-65 years in good health and CMV-seronegative. CDR3 sequence: CASTIWDRAPDTQYF. CDR3 bases: TGTGCCAGCACCATCTGGGACAGGGCGCCAGATACGCAGTATTTT.